The 20 T cell receptor beta chains below were found in one sample sequenced in a study of monozygotic twins with cystic fibrosis listed by TCRdb under 2021. Library method: the immunoSEQ multiplex PCR assay. The source is immuneACCESS, and TCRdb retained only in-frame sequences with V and J called. Part of the clones is not carried over; for the studies checked, unresolved V genes explain less than half of this, and the remainder is unexplained. In this sample the table shows roughly 13,000 clones, 85% to 90% of which occur a single time. The ten largest clones add up to 0.55% to 0.8% of the sample. The sample consisted of blood. The source is a boy aged 5-17 years with cystic fibrosis.

The chain carries TRBV7-8 and TRBJ2-5; D gene unclear. The CDR3 is 12 residues long. V was trimmed by 6 bases and J by 2 bases, leaving 7 bases between them. The germline V gene has CDR1 SGHVS and CDR2 FQNEAQ. DNA of the CDR3: TGTGCCAGCAGGACCCTACAAGAGACCCAGTACTTC. It translates to CASRTLQETQYF.

The V call is TRBV5-5, the J call TRBJ1-1; the match to TRBD1 covers 7 bases. This CDR3 has 15 amino acids. Germline lookup yields CDR1 SGHKS and CDR2 YYEKEE (reference sequence). Unmatched junction bases numbered 9, after V lost 4 bases and J lost 3 bases. The CDR3 here is CASSLGRQGDTEAFF. For the CDR3, the DNA is TGTGCCAGCAGCCTCGGGAGGCAGGGGGACACTGAAGCTTTCTTT.

V usage is TRBV11-2 and J usage is TRBJ1-3, with D perhaps matching TRBD1 (6 bases). Germline loops: CDR1 SGHAT, CDR2 FQNNGV. The CDR3 is 15 residues long. Trimming removed 1 base from V and 3 bases from J, with 10 bases in between. The CDR3 nucleotides read TGTGCCAGCAGCTTAGTAGGGGGAGTTGGAAACACCATATATTTT. Residues: CASSLVGGVGNTIYF.

The chain has TRBV5-1 and TRBJ1-5; D gene ambiguous. With 0 bases removed from V and 3 bases from J, the gap between germline ends came to 10 bases. The length of the CDR3 is 15 residues. Germline loops: CDR1 SGHRS, CDR2 YFSETQ. The CDR3, as DNA: TGCGCCAGCAGCTTGGAGGGCTTGTACAATCAGCCCCAGCATTTT. This translates into CASSLEGLYNQPQHF.

The chain employs TRBV19 and TRBJ1-2; unclear D gene. Germline V lookup: CDR1 LNHDA, CDR2 SQIVND (reference sequence). This CDR3 has 13 amino acids. Between the trimmed V and J ends, which lost 11 bases and 2 bases, there was a span of 15 bases. The CDR3 DNA follows: TGTGCCTCATCGCGGGTTCCCAACTATGGCTACACCTTC. Residues: CASSRVPNYGYTF. Complete variable domain (other parts from reference TRBV19 and TRBJ1-2): DGGITQSPKYLFRKEGQNVTLSCEQNLNHDAMYWYRQDPGQGLRLIYYSQIVNDFQKGDIAEGYSVSREKKESFPLTVTSAQKNPTAFYLCASSRVPNYGYTFGSGTRLTVV.

The CDR3 here is CASSRLHLLAGWNEQFF. The DNA for the CDR3 is TGCGCCAGCAGCCGCCTACATTTACTAGCGGGGTGGAATGAGCAGTTCTTC. The chain is built from TRBV4-1 and TRBJ2-1; 10 nucleotides line up with TRBD2. Trimming at V came to 4 bases and at J to 7 bases, leaving 13 bases not matched to a gene. CDR1 and CDR2 (germline): MGHRA, YSYEKL. The CDR3 is 17 amino acids.

The chain has TRBV5-1 and TRBJ2-3; weak D call: TRBD2 (5 bases). Germline values: CDR1 SGHRS, CDR2 YFSETQ. V shed 2 bases and J shed 4 bases, with 14 bases lying between them. The CDR3 length is 15 residues. The CDR3 reads CASSFGRRSADTQYF. The DNA for the CDR3 is TGCGCCAGCAGCTTCGGCAGGAGGTCGGCAGATACGCAGTATTTT.

This sequence joins TRBV11-3 and TRBJ2-7; 8 bases map to TRBD1. CDR1 is SGHNT, CDR2 YENEEA, per germline. The CDR3 extends over 13 amino acids. V lost 4 bases to trimming and J lost 7 bases; unmatched junction nucleotides: 6. The CDR3 protein is CASSSRTGREQYF. CDR3 DNA: TGTGCCAGCAGCTCTCGGACAGGGAGGGAGCAGTACTTC. Together with reference TRBV11-3 and TRBJ2-7, the CDR3 gives the full variable domain: EAGVVQSPRYKIIEKKQPVAFWCNPISGHNTLYWYLQNLGQGPELLIRYENEEAVDDSQLPKDRFSAERLKGVDSTLKIQPAELGDSAVYLCASSSRTGREQYFGPGTRLTVT.

The chain has TRBV7-9 and TRBJ2-1, with 7 bases identical to TRBD1. This CDR3 contains 16 residues. The ends lost 4 bases at V and 5 bases at J; junction bases unmatched: 11. Germline loops: CDR1 SEHNR, CDR2 FQNEAQ (reference sequence). The CDR3 nucleotides are TGTGCCAGCAGCTCTCCCGGGACAGAGATAAACAATGAGCAGTTCTTC. Amino acids: CASSSPGTEINNEQFF.

V is TRBV19 and J is TRBJ1-5; 8 nucleotides agree with TRBD1. The J segment lost 5 bases and the V segment lost 4 bases, leaving 7 bases of the junction unmatched. In germline, CDR1 is LNHDA, CDR2 SQIVND (reference sequence). This CDR3 is 15 amino acids long. CDR3 protein: CASSKGDRGHQPQHF. The CDR3 nucleotides read TGTGCCAGTAGTAAGGGAGACAGGGGCCATCAGCCCCAGCATTTT.

CDR3 sequence: CASSVKSDGSSGNTIYF. The DNA for the CDR3 is TGTGCCAGCAGCGTAAAGTCAGATGGAAGCTCTGGAAACACCATATATTTT. The chain carries TRBV9 and TRBJ1-3; unclear D gene. Germline loops: CDR1 SGDLS, CDR2 YYNGEE. The CDR3 runs to 17 residues. V lost 1 base to trimming and J lost 0 bases, with 14 bases between them.

This clone was seen only a few times. This chain links TRBV30 with TRBJ2-1; TRBD2 might be the D (5 bases). With 2 bases removed from V and 14 bases from J, the gap between germline ends came to 16 bases. In germline, CDR1 is GTSNPN, CDR2 SVGIG (reference sequence). The CDR3 contains 12 residues. For the CDR3, the DNA is TGTGCCTGGAGTCCGCATACGGAGGCCAAGTTCTTC. Translation gives CAWSPHTEAKFF.

This clone was seen a few times. The CDR3 nucleotides read TGTGCCAGCAGCCGGTTCGGGGGGGCCTACAATGAGCAGTTCTTC. Amino acid sequence: CASSRFGGAYNEQFF. The chain uses TRBV5-8 and TRBJ2-1; TRBD2 matches 8 bases. CDR3 length: 15 amino acids. J gave up 2 bases and V 4 bases, and 5 bases lay outside the gene matches. Germline CDR1 and CDR2: SGHTS and YDEGEE.

This clone was seen a single time. The chain links TRBV4-1 to TRBJ2-1, with TRBD1 as a possible D gene (6 bases). The CDR3 has 15 residues. Deletions cut 3 bases from V and 7 bases from J, with 16 bases between. Germline CDR1 is MGHRA and CDR2 is YSYEKL. The CDR3 protein is CASSQTQGPTNEQFF. The CDR3 DNA is TGCGCCAGCAGCCAGACACAGGGCCCTACGAATGAGCAGTTCTTC.

V is TRBV7-8 and J is TRBJ2-1; D is unresolved. V was shortened by 6 bases and J by 8 bases, with 8 bases between the two germline ends. The germline gives CDR1 SGHVS, CDR2 FQNEAQ. The CDR3 is 11 amino acids. The CDR3: CASSSGDEQFF. The CDR3 DNA reads TGTGCCAGCAGTTCCGGTGATGAGCAGTTCTTC. The whole variable domain, remainder taken from reference TRBV7-8 and TRBJ2-1, is GAGVSQSPRYKVAKRGQDVALRCDPISGHVSLFWYQQALGQGPEFLTYFQNEAQLDKSGLPSDRFFAERPEGSVSTLKIQRTQQEDSAVYLCASSSGDEQFFGPGTRLTVL.

The chain joins TRBV7-9 to TRBJ1-5; D is perhaps TRBD1 (5 bases). CDR1 SEHNR and CDR2 FQNEAQ come from the germline V gene (reference sequence). The CDR3 has 16 residues. With 2 bases removed from V and 5 bases from J, the gap between germline ends came to 16 bases. CDR3 DNA: TGTGCCAGCAGCTTATGGGCGTCGACAGCCGATCAGCCCCAGCATTTT. Its protein product is CASSLWASTADQPQHF.

Only one count was recorded for this clone. The rearrangement uses TRBV6-1 and TRBJ1-5; no clear D. Trimming removed 3 bases from V and 6 bases from J, with 9 bases in between. The germline V gene encodes CDR1 MNHNS and CDR2 SASEGT. The CDR3 length is 13 residues. The CDR3 DNA reads as TGTGCCAGCAGTGATTTTATTGGTCAGCCCCAGCATTTT. Residues: CASSDFIGQPQHF.

V gene TRBV19 combines with J gene TRBJ1-5; D might be TRBD1 (5 bases). The CDR3 has 14 residues. V shed 3 bases and J shed 2 bases, with 8 bases lying between them. CDR1 is LNHDA and CDR2 is SQIVND in the germline V gene (reference sequence). CDR3 coding DNA: TGTGCCAGTAGTATTGGGGCAGGCAATCAGCCCCAGCATTTT. It is translated as CASSIGAGNQPQHF.

The V and J genes are TRBV14 and TRBJ2-7; weak D call: TRBD1 (7 bases). Trimming pared 4 bases from V and 3 bases from J, leaving 10 bases between. From germline, CDR1 is SGHDN and CDR2 FVKESK. This CDR3 has 13 residues. The CDR3 DNA is TGTGCCAGCAGCCCGCGGGACAGCTACGAGCAGTACTTC. It codes for CASSPRDSYEQYF.

The chain employs TRBV5-1 and TRBJ2-3; D is unclear. Germline V CDR1 and CDR2: SGHRS, YFSETQ. This CDR3 contains 15 residues. V was shortened by 2 bases and J by 3 bases, with 13 bases between the two germline ends. CDR3 residues: CASSFAGPGTDTQYF. The CDR3 nucleotides read TGCGCCAGCAGCTTTGCTGGGCCTGGGACAGATACGCAGTATTTT.